A single sample is the source of the 17 T cell receptor beta chains below, sequenced in a study of human T cells and chemical hapten exposure. Stated time point: pre-sensitization, week 0. Treatment described: therapeutic diphenylcyclopropenone sensitization with weekly scalp DPC. TCRdb independently ran MiXCR on the RACE reads; one entry per CDR3 protein. This sample has 250,000 or so distinct CDR3 sequences, with almost 8% found just once. Sequenced material: whole blood, taken in connection with sensitization to the hapten diphenylcyclopropenone (DPC). All receptors derive from a young man with alopecia areata. Some clones in this sample may be carry-over from other donors' samples.

This clonotype was seen a few times. This chain links TRBV7-2 with TRBJ2-6; D may be TRBD1 or TRBD2 (6 bases each). The CDR3 totals 17 residues. Looked up from germline, CDR1 is SGHTA and CDR2 is FQGNSA. V was cut by 2 bases and J by 4 bases, with 15 bases left in between. CDR3 loop: CASSLFQRGAGANVLTF. In nucleotides, the CDR3 is TGTGCCAGCAGCTTATTCCAGAGGGGGGCAGGGGCCAACGTCCTGACTTTC.

The sample holds a few counts of this clonotype. The rearrangement links TRBV20-1 to TRBJ1-5, with D possibly matching TRBD1 (5 bases). This CDR3 is built from 15 residues. V lost 6 bases, J lost 7 bases, and 22 bases lay in between. CDR1 is DFQATT and CDR2 is SNEGSKA in the germline V gene (reference sequence). The CDR3 DNA is TGCAGTGCCTACTCGGGGGTGCGTAGGCGGCAGCCCCAGCATTTT. It yields the protein CSAYSGVRRRQPQHF.

This rearrangement joins TRBV4-3 to TRBJ2-4; TRBD2 agrees at 14 bases. The V gene's germline CDR1 is LGHNA and CDR2 YSLEER. The CDR3 contains 20 residues. V lost 1 base to trimming and J lost 0 bases; unmatched junction nucleotides: 8. CDR3 sequence reads: CASSQVWTSGGLIAKNIQYF. CDR3 nucleotides: TGCGCCAGCAGCCAAGTCTGGACTAGCGGGGGGTTAATAGCCAAAAACATTCAGTACTTC.

CDR3 sequence: CASHHSPVNTEAFF. CDR3 nucleotide sequence: TGTGCCAGCCACCATTCGCCAGTTAACACTGAAGCTTTCTTT. The V call is TRBV27, the J call TRBJ1-1; D is unresolved. Germline CDR1 MNHEY, CDR2 SMNVEV (reference sequence). The V end was cut by 8 bases, the J end by 2 bases, with 15 bases between. The CDR3 covers 14 residues.

This rearrangement joins TRBV20-1 to TRBJ2-2, with D maybe TRBD1 (6 bases). CDR1 DFQATT and CDR2 SNEGSKA come from the germline V gene (reference sequence). V shed 6 bases and J shed 3 bases, with 17 bases lying between them. This CDR3 comprises 15 residues. The CDR3 here is CSAKSGGADTGELFF. The CDR3 region has the DNA TGCAGTGCCAAGAGTGGGGGCGCGGACACCGGGGAGCTGTTTTTT.

This clonotype was counted a few times. The chain recombines TRBV7-2 with TRBJ2-3; 12 bases are shared with TRBD2. Germline trimming cut 2 bases from V and 3 bases from J; bases unmatched to any gene: 9. This CDR3 spans 18 amino acids. The germline CDR1 and CDR2 sequences are SGHTA and FQGNSA. This chain's CDR3 is CASSLRSSGGARTDTQYF. CDR3 DNA: TGTGCCAGCAGCTTAAGGTCTAGCGGGGGGGCCAGAACAGATACGCAGTATTTT. The whole variable domain, remainder taken from reference TRBV7-2 and TRBJ2-3, is GAGVSQSPSNKVTEKGKDVELRCDPISGHTALYWYRQSLGQGLEFLIYFQGNSAPDKSGLPSDRFSAERTGGSVSTLTIQRTQQEDSAVYLCASSLRSSGGARTDTQYFGPGTRLTVL.

Only a few counts were recorded for this clonotype. The chain carries TRBV7-2 and TRBJ1-5; a possible D gene is TRBD1 (6 bases). Deletions cut 3 bases from V and 1 base from J, with 10 bases between. The CDR3 is made up of 15 amino acids. The germline V gene has CDR1 SGHTA and CDR2 FQGNSA. The CDR3 coding sequence is TGTGCCAGCAGCTTGTCCGGACAGAGCAATCAGCCCCAGCATTTT. Protein: CASSLSGQSNQPQHF.

V usage is TRBV3-1 and J usage is TRBJ1-1; D may be TRBD1 (5 bases). Germline CDR1 reads LGHDT; CDR2 reads YNNKEL (reference sequence). The CDR3 is 14 amino acids. Trimming pared 2 bases from V and 4 bases from J, leaving 11 bases between. The CDR3: CASSQNPQGTEAFF. CDR3 DNA: TGTGCCAGCAGCCAAAACCCTCAGGGCACTGAAGCTTTCTTT.

This clonotype was detected a few times. The chain combines TRBV18 with TRBJ2-5, with a weak D call TRBD2 (5 bases). The CDR3 consists of 15 residues. Germline-derived CDR1 and CDR2 are KGHSH and LQKENI. The ends were cut back, 5 bases at V and 9 bases at J, with 22 bases in the middle. The CDR3 DNA reads TGTGCCAGCTCAGCCGACCTCACAGCCTACGGGGCCCAGTACTTC. Amino acid sequence: CASSADLTAYGAQYF.

This clonotype appeared many times. The chain recombines TRBV6-2 or TRBV6-3 with TRBJ2-3; 13 nucleotides align to TRBD2. Germline V lookup: CDR1 MNHEY, CDR2 SVGEGT. The ends lost 6 bases at V and 4 bases at J; junction bases unmatched: 4. CDR3 length equals 15 residues. This CDR3 is CASSSGTSGADTQYF. The DNA for the CDR3 is TGTGCCAGCAGCTCTGGGACTAGCGGGGCAGATACGCAGTATTTT.

A few counts support this clonotype. The chain couples TRBV9 to TRBJ1-1; a possible D gene is TRBD1 (6 bases). Trimming cost V 0 bases and J 1 base, with 10 bases left between them. This CDR3 is 15 amino acids long. Germline lookup yields CDR1 SGDLS and CDR2 YYNGEE. CDR3 DNA: TGTGCCAGCAGCGTAGGCGGGGGGCCGAACACTGAAGCTTTCTTT. Its translation is CASSVGGGPNTEAFF.

This clonotype was seen many times. This chain connects TRBV12-5 to TRBJ1-1, with D hard to call. Trimming pared 4 bases from V and 0 bases from J, leaving 12 bases between. This CDR3 is 15 amino acids long. Per the germline V gene, CDR1 is LGHNT and CDR2 is FRNRAP. The CDR3 bases are TGTGCTAGTGGTTGGCAGGAACTCCTGAACACTGAAGCTTTCTTT. Its translation is CASGWQELLNTEAFF.

V usage is TRBV5-4 and J usage is TRBJ2-2; D gene unclear. Trimming took 0 bases from V and 2 from J, leaving 14 bases between them. This CDR3 has 17 residues. Germline assignment: CDR1 SGHNT and CDR2 YYREEE (reference sequence). CDR3 loop: CASSLDLGTFNTGELFF. The CDR3 DNA sequence: TGTGCCAGCAGCTTGGACCTAGGAACGTTTAACACCGGGGAGCTGTTTTTT.

This clonotype was seen a handful of times. This chain links TRBV9 with TRBJ2-1; possibly TRBD2 for D (6 bases). This CDR3 is 16 amino acids long. Germline CDR1 SGDLS, CDR2 YYNGEE. V shed 0 bases and J shed 3 bases, with 13 bases lying between them. The CDR3 protein is CASSVATPGVYNEQFF. CDR3 DNA sequence: TGTGCCAGCAGCGTAGCTACTCCGGGGGTCTACAATGAGCAGTTCTTC.

The chain carries TRBV18 and TRBJ2-1, with 7 bases identical to TRBD1. Germline V gene data show CDR1 as KGHSH and CDR2 as LQKENI. This CDR3 has 16 amino acids. The trim removed 5 bases at V and 4 bases at J, leaving 11 bases unmatched. The CDR3 here is CASSRSRDSSYNEQFF. As DNA, the CDR3 is TGTGCCAGCTCAAGATCCCGGGACAGCTCGTACAATGAGCAGTTCTTC. The variable domain in full, with the rest retrieved from reference TRBV18 and TRBJ2-1, is NAGVMQNPRHLVRRRGQEARLRCSPMKGHSHVYWYRQLPEEGLKFMVYLQKENIIDESGMPKERFSAEFPKEGPSILRIQQVVRGDSAAYFCASSRSRDSSYNEQFFGPGTRLTVL.

The rearrangement uses TRBV6-5 and TRBJ2-2; 7 positions match TRBD2. Germline CDR1 is MNHEY and CDR2 is SVGAGI. After removal of 5 bases from V and 4 bases from J, the junction contained 13 bases not matched to a gene. The CDR3 contains 17 residues. Here the CDR3 reads CASSRHRGWGGTGELFF. In nucleotides, the CDR3 is TGTGCCAGCAGTCGCCATCGCGGCTGGGGGGGCACCGGGGAGCTGTTTTTT.

This clonotype showed up just a few times. The genes are TRBV20-1 and TRBJ2-7; TRBD2 might be the D (7 bases). V lost 6 bases and J lost 7, with 19 bases in between. Germline lookup yields CDR1 DFQATT and CDR2 SNEGSKA (reference sequence). The CDR3 covers 13 residues. The CDR3 protein is CSAGGQVPREQYF. For the CDR3, the DNA is TGCAGTGCCGGGGGGCAGGTCCCCAGGGAGCAGTACTTC.